This T cell receptor (beta chain) was documented in a study of blood T cell repertoires in COVID-19. Study as a whole: Some COVID-19 samples were acute and others convalescent; all came from the United States, Italy and Spain. Sources were T cells, B-cell-depleted T cells, or PBMCs; the material itself was cDNA or gDNA.

As originally analysed: Scientists estimated how many nucleated cells there were by amplifying reference gene primers. Only in-frame clones appear in the TCRdb table, and some are missing; sequencing was by immunoSEQ multiplex PCR. V, J and clone size derive from that table, while D and trimming were established from the DNA sequence. The profile covers approximately 15,000 clones, with around 80% appearing a single time and 20% to 25% taken by the ten largest. The germline V gene encodes CDR1 SGHTA and CDR2 FQGNSA. The V gene end was trimmed by 6 bases and the J gene end by 6 bases; junction bases not matched to a gene: 6. This CDR3 comprises 14 residues.

Sequencing used peripheral blood. The clonotype originates from a man aged 55 to 70 with active or convalescent COVID-19. The chain is built from TRBV7-2 and TRBJ2-5; 11 bases fit TRBD2. The chain's CDR3 is CASRISGGGKTQYF. The CDR3 nucleotides are TGTGCCAGCAGGATTAGCGGGGGGGGTAAGACCCAGTACTTC.